The TCR beta chain under discussion was sequenced for a study of blood T cell repertoires in COVID-19. The CDR3 is 14 residues long. The germline CDR1 and CDR2 sequences are LNHNV and YYDKDF (reference sequence). Trimming removed 9 bases at V and 0 bases at J, with 14 bases between. The table came from immunoSEQ multiplex PCR; TCRdb's copy has only in-frame clones and leaves some out. This sample has just under 80,000 clones, with about four fifths found just once. This chain links TRBV15 with TRBJ1-2, with D perhaps TRBD1 (6 bases). This receptor was identified in a human donor in a cohort sampled during active COVID-19. The sequenced material came from peripheral blood. Here the CDR3 DNA reads TGTGCCACAACCCTGGACAGAGCTAACTATGGCTACACCTTC. It codes for CATTLDRANYGYTF.